This TCR beta chain was sequenced during a study of vaccination and CD4 T cells after COVID-19. Once obtained from cultured CD4+ T cells, the DNA was sequenced using the Oncomine TCR Beta short-read assay. Each CDR3 protein is one row after TCRdb ran MiXCR on the PCR reads. The sample lists 6,200 or so distinct CDR3 sequences, about 70% occurring once. The CDR3 has 13 amino acids. Trimming cost V 2 bases and J 11 bases, with 13 bases left between them. Germline CDR1 reads KGHSH; CDR2 reads LQKENI. By proportion, this clonotype is medium-sized (0.01 to 0.1%). Antigen: not known. This sample's treatment: approximately 11-day PBMC culture with coronavirus spike peptide pools or control peptides (ViraFEST assay).

The chain combines TRBV18 with TRBJ1-5; D remains ambiguous. This TCR was sampled from a human donor who had recovered from COVID-19. Sequencing used CD4+ T cells from blood, cultured in vitro. CDR3 sequence reads: CASSPGPYVAQHF. CDR3 DNA sequence: TGTGCCAGCTCACCAGGACCCTATGTTGCCCAGCATTTT.